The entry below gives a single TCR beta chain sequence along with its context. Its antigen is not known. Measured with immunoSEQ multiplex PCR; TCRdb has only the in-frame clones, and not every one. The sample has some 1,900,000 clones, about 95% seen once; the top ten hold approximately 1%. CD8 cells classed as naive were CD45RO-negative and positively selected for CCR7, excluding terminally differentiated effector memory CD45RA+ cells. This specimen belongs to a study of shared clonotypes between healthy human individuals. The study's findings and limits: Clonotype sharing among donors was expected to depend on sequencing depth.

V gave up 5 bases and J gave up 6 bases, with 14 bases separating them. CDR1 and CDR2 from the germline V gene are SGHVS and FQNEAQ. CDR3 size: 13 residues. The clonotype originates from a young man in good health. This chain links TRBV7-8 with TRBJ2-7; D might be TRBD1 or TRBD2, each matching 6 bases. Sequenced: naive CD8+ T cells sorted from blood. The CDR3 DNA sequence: TGTGCCAGCAGCATCCCGGGGGCCGGCGAGCAGTACTTC. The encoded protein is CASSIPGAGEQYF.